These T cell receptor beta chains were read from a single sample in a study of shared clonotypes between healthy human individuals. The data were produced by immunoSEQ multiplex PCR, yet TCRdb's version contains in-frame clones alone and is incomplete. The sample has about 2 million clones, about 95% seen once. What was sequenced was naive CD8+ T cells sorted from blood. The origin of the receptors is a young man in good health. CDR3s include the opening cysteine and the closing phenylalanine or tryptophan. D genes are given only for firm matches. Expanded clones are given a class, and other clones once, few, many or no size at all.

d_gene: NA; len: 13; j_gene: TRBJ2-3; v_gene: TRBV7-9; abundance: NA; CDR3aa: CASSPASTDTQYF; CDR3nt: TGTGCCAGCAGCCCCGCTAGCACAGATACGCAGTATTTT
d_gene: NA; len: 14; j_gene: TRBJ2-7; v_gene: TRBV7-9; abundance: NA; CDR3aa: CASSSTTSPYEQYF; CDR3nt: TGTGCCAGCAGCTCCACCACTAGTCCCTACGAGCAGTACTTC
d_gene: NA; len: 13; j_gene: TRBJ2-2; v_gene: TRBV29-1; abundance: NA; CDR3aa: CSVLGENTGELFF; CDR3nt: TGCAGCGTTCTAGGGGAGAACACCGGGGAGCTGTTTTTT
d_gene: TRBD1; len: 14; j_gene: TRBJ1-3; v_gene: TRBV7-9; abundance: NA; CDR3aa: CASSPDRERNTIYF; CDR3nt: TGTGCCAGCAGCCCGGACAGGGAAAGAAACACCATATATTTT
d_gene: NA; len: 12; j_gene: TRBJ2-7; v_gene: TRBV11-2; abundance: NA; CDR3aa: CASRIGGYEQYF; CDR3nt: TGTGCCAGCAGGATCGGTGGTTACGAGCAGTACTTC
d_gene: NA; len: 14; j_gene: TRBJ1-1; v_gene: TRBV5-4; abundance: NA; CDR3aa: CASSSMGGGTEAFF; CDR3nt: TGTGCCAGCAGCTCCATGGGGGGGGGCACTGAAGCTTTCTTT
d_gene: TRBD1; len: 14; j_gene: TRBJ2-1; v_gene: TRBV11-2; abundance: NA; CDR3aa: CASSSLIQGTEQFF; CDR3nt: TGTGCCAGCAGCTCTCTAATACAGGGGACTGAGCAGTTCTTC
d_gene: NA; len: 16; j_gene: TRBJ2-7; v_gene: TRBV11-2; abundance: NA; CDR3aa: CASSLVESTVSYEQYF; CDR3nt: TGTGCCAGCAGCTTAGTTGAATCTACAGTTTCCTACGAGCAGTACTTC
d_gene: NA; len: 14; j_gene: TRBJ2-7; v_gene: TRBV6-1; abundance: NA; CDR3aa: CASSESPAPNEQYF; CDR3nt: TGTGCCAGCAGTGAAAGTCCTGCTCCCAACGAGCAGTACTTC
d_gene: NA; len: 15; j_gene: TRBJ1-1; v_gene: TRBV7-9; abundance: NA; CDR3aa: CASSEGQGENTEAFF; CDR3nt: TGTGCCAGCAGCGAAGGGCAGGGCGAGAACACTGAAGCTTTCTTT
d_gene: TRBD1; len: 14; j_gene: TRBJ1-5; v_gene: TRBV7-9; abundance: NA; CDR3aa: CASSGGQGWQPQHF; CDR3nt: TGTGCCAGCAGCGGCGGACAGGGCTGGCAGCCCCAGCATTTT
d_gene: NA; len: 13; j_gene: TRBJ1-1; v_gene: TRBV28; abundance: few; CDR3aa: CASSLSGVTEAFF; CDR3nt: TGTGCCAGCAGTTTATCAGGGGTCACTGAAGCTTTCTTT
d_gene: TRBD1; len: 15; j_gene: TRBJ2-7; v_gene: TRBV5-4; abundance: NA; CDR3aa: CASSLGTGATYEQYF; CDR3nt: TGTGCCAGCAGCTTGGGGACAGGGGCAACATACGAGCAGTACTTC
d_gene: TRBD2; len: 14; j_gene: TRBJ2-7; v_gene: TRBV5-4; abundance: NA; CDR3aa: CASSPFSGSYEQYF; CDR3nt: TGTGCCAGCAGCCCGTTTAGCGGGAGCTACGAGCAGTACTTC
d_gene: NA; len: 16; j_gene: TRBJ1-3; v_gene: TRBV28; abundance: NA; CDR3aa: CASSLWGGTLENTIYF; CDR3nt: TGTGCCAGCAGTTTATGGGGCGGGACCCTGGAAAACACCATATATTTT
d_gene: NA; len: 19; j_gene: TRBJ1-2; v_gene: TRBV19; abundance: NA; CDR3aa: CASSIEPGTEVSNIYGYTF; CDR3nt: TGTGCCAGTAGTATAGAGCCGGGGACGGAGGTCTCGAACATATATGGCTACACCTTC
d_gene: NA; len: 13; j_gene: TRBJ2-1; v_gene: TRBV10-1; abundance: NA; CDR3aa: CASSLDLRYEQFF; CDR3nt: TGCGCCAGCAGTCTAGACCTGCGCTATGAGCAGTTCTTC
d_gene: NA; len: 13; j_gene: TRBJ1-5; v_gene: TRBV30; abundance: NA; CDR3aa: CAWSPEDNQPQHF; CDR3nt: TGTGCCTGGAGTCCAGAGGACAATCAGCCCCAGCATTTT
d_gene: TRBD1; len: 15; j_gene: TRBJ2-7; v_gene: TRBV27; abundance: NA; CDR3aa: CASSLLRTGAAEQYF; CDR3nt: TGTGCCAGCAGTTTATTGCGGACAGGGGCAGCCGAGCAGTACTTC
d_gene: TRBD2; len: 16; j_gene: TRBJ2-3; v_gene: TRBV11-3; abundance: once; CDR3aa: CASSFLGGSETDTQYF; CDR3nt: TGTGCCAGCAGCTTTTTGGGCGGGAGCGAGACAGATACGCAGTATTTT
d_gene: TRBD1; len: 15; j_gene: TRBJ2-3; v_gene: TRBV27; abundance: NA; CDR3aa: CASSTGTVDTDTQYF; CDR3nt: TGTGCCAGCAGTACAGGGACAGTAGACACAGATACGCAGTATTTT
d_gene: NA; len: 16; j_gene: TRBJ2-2; v_gene: TRBV11-2; abundance: NA; CDR3aa: CASSLSTVVFHGELFF; CDR3nt: TGTGCCAGCAGCTTATCGACAGTAGTATTTCACGGGGAGCTGTTTTTT
d_gene: TRBD2; len: 19; j_gene: TRBJ2-2; v_gene: TRBV7-9; abundance: NA; CDR3aa: CASSSSSGTTPTNTGELFF; CDR3nt: TGTGCCAGCAGCTCGTCTTCCGGGACTACTCCCACGAACACCGGGGAGCTGTTTTTT
d_gene: NA; len: 17; j_gene: TRBJ2-3; v_gene: TRBV11-3; abundance: NA; CDR3aa: CASSLRGTVSGTDTQYF; CDR3nt: TGTGCCAGCAGCTTGCGGGGGACAGTATCCGGCACAGATACGCAGTATTTT